These 18 T cell receptor beta chains originate from one sample sequenced in a study of glioma-infiltrating T cells after dendritic cell vaccination. Produced via immunoSEQ multiplex PCR; TCRdb's table is partial and in-frame only. The sample yields approximately 91,000 clones, over 75% seen once. This sample's time point: after dendritic cell vaccination, including at tumor progression/relapse. The sample was blood, taken after dendritic cell vaccination. Receptors were obtained from a human donor with glioblastoma.

The chain is built from TRBV6-1 and TRBJ2-5, with 7 bases fitting TRBD1. The CDR3 totals 14 residues. The germline gives CDR1 MNHNS, CDR2 SASEGT. With 5 bases clipped from V and 6 bases from J, the junction kept 9 bases outside the gene matches. The chain's CDR3 is CASSSTGVWKTQYF. CDR3 DNA sequence: TGTGCCAGCAGTTCCACAGGGGTCTGGAAGACCCAGTACTTC.

CDR3 sequence (DNA): TGCGCCAGCAGCCTCCGGGACAGGGGCACTGAAGCTTTCTTT. Translating gives CASSLRDRGTEAFF. This sequence joins TRBV5-1 and TRBJ1-1, with 10 bases aligning to TRBD1. Germline V gives CDR1 SGHRS, CDR2 YFSETQ. This CDR3 is built from 14 residues. Trimming took 4 bases from V and 4 from J; bases not matched to a gene: 4.

J is TRBJ1-5 and V is TRBV21-1; the table gives TRBD1 as D, unverified against the DNA. TRBV21-1 is listed as a pseudogene. The CDR3 is 16 amino acids. The CDR3 region has the DNA TGTGCCAGCAGCCTAAAGACAGGGTGGCACGAGCAGCCCCAGCATTTT. Its protein is CASSLKTGWHEQPQHF.

The genes are TRBV18 and TRBJ2-3; D not resolved. The germline V and J ends were trimmed by 6 bases and 1 base, with 5 bases remaining between them. Germline CDR1 is KGHSH and CDR2 is LQKENI. CDR3 length equals 12 residues. Written as DNA, the CDR3 is TGTGCCAGCTCCCCGGGCACAGATACGCAGTATTTT. Protein sequence: CASSPGTDTQYF.

The rearrangement uses TRBV7-2 and TRBJ2-5, with D perhaps matching TRBD1 (6 bases). Trimming pared 4 bases from V and 5 bases from J, leaving 14 bases between. CDR1 and CDR2 (germline): SGHTA, FQGNSA. The CDR3 runs to 14 residues. The chain's CDR3 is CASSSNRVIETQYF. CDR3 in DNA: TGTGCCAGCAGCTCAAACAGGGTCATTGAGACCCAGTACTTC.

This rearrangement joins TRBV5-1 to TRBJ1-1; no clear D gene. Trimming shortened V by 2 bases and J by 1 base, and 6 bases separated the two germline ends. Germline V gene sequence: CDR1 SGHRS, CDR2 YFSETQ. This CDR3 is 13 amino acids long. Written as DNA, the CDR3 is TGCGCCAGCAGCTTACACCAGAACACTGAAGCTTTCTTT. Protein sequence: CASSLHQNTEAFF.

The V and J genes are TRBV4-2 and TRBJ1-1, with unresolved D. The V gene lost 3 bases and the J gene lost 0 bases, with 11 bases spanning the gap. Germline CDR1 reads LGHNA; CDR2 reads YNFKEQ. The CDR3 extends over 15 amino acids. The CDR3 is CASSQREPLNTEAFF. In nucleotides, the CDR3 is TGTGCCAGCAGCCAGAGGGAACCATTGAACACTGAAGCTTTCTTT.

The chain combines TRBV21-1 with TRBJ2-7; the listed D gene, TRBD1, was not tested against the DNA. TRBV21-1 is annotated as a pseudogene. The CDR3 is made up of 16 amino acids. CDR3: CASSAPEKGPFYEQYF. The DNA for the CDR3 is TGTGCCAGCAGCGCTCCCGAGAAGGGGCCCTTCTACGAGCAGTACTTC.

V is TRBV5-6 and J is TRBJ2-6; D unclear. The CDR3 runs 14 residues. Between the trimmed V and J ends, which lost 6 bases and 0 bases, there was a span of 7 bases. Per germline, CDR1 SGHDT and CDR2 YYEEEE. CDR3 sequence reads: CASTRGSGANVLTF. CDR3 nucleotides: TGTGCCAGCACCCGAGGCTCTGGGGCCAACGTCCTGACTTTC.

The CDR3 loop reads CASRAGYEQYV. CDR3 DNA: TGTGCCAGCAGGGCAGGGTACGAGCAGTACGTC. The chain is built from TRBV27 and TRBJ2-7; perhaps TRBD1 as D (5 bases). The CDR3 is 11 residues long. Trimming took 6 bases from V and 4 from J, leaving 7 bases between them. Germline CDR1 and CDR2: MNHEY and SMNVEV (reference sequence).

V gene TRBV2 combines with J gene TRBJ2-5, with D perhaps TRBD2 (5 bases). Trimming shortened V by 5 bases and J by 5 bases, and 18 bases separated the two germline ends. CDR1 and CDR2 (germline): SNHLY, FYNNEI. This CDR3 has 15 residues. CDR3 DNA sequence: TGTGCCAGCAGTTTGACTATCACATTAGGGGAGACCCAGTACTTC. This gives the protein CASSLTITLGETQYF.

The gene calls are TRBV9 and TRBJ2-2; D is ambiguous. CDR3 length equals 14 residues. The germline V and J ends were trimmed by 4 bases and 0 bases, with 7 bases remaining between them. Germline V gene sequence: CDR1 SGDLS, CDR2 YYNGEE. The CDR3 region has the DNA TGTGCCAGCAGCCTCCTCGCGAACACCGGGGAGCTGTTTTTT. It encodes CASSLLANTGELFF.

The chain has TRBV7-7 and TRBJ2-1; 14 bases are shared with TRBD2. CDR3 length: 14 residues. V gave up 5 bases and J gave up 15 bases; unmatched junction bases: 9. Germline CDR1 is SSHAT and CDR2 is FNYEAQ (reference sequence). The CDR3 sequence is CASSPGTSGGEMFF. In DNA form, the CDR3 reads TGTGCCAGCAGCCCCGGGACTAGCGGGGGCGAAATGTTCTTC.

The chain uses TRBV14 and TRBJ2-1, with D perhaps TRBD1 (5 bases). Looked up from germline, CDR1 is SGHDN and CDR2 is FVKESK. V was cut by 0 bases and J by 10 bases, with 16 bases left in between. The CDR3 length is 15 residues. The CDR3 region has the DNA TGTGCCAGCAGCCAAGAGGGGAAGGGGCTGGGGGAGCAGTTCTTC. This gives the protein CASSQEGKGLGEQFF.

This clone was picked up one time. The chain recombines TRBV7-9 with TRBJ2-3; maybe TRBD1 (6 bases). Trimming removed 4 bases at V and 5 bases at J, with 7 bases between. The CDR3 length is 12 residues. Germline assignment: CDR1 SEHNR and CDR2 FQNEAQ (reference sequence). The CDR3 DNA reads TGTGCCAGCAGCTCGACAGGAGATACGCAGTATTTT. Amino acids: CASSSTGDTQYF.

The V call is TRBV5-4, the J call TRBJ2-5; 10 positions match TRBD2. V lost 8 bases, J lost 5 bases, and 12 bases stayed unmatched. Germline values: CDR1 SGHNT, CDR2 YYREEE (reference sequence). CDR3 length: 15 residues. The CDR3 reads CASASGGLNWETQYF. The CDR3 region has the DNA TGTGCCAGTGCTAGCGGGGGACTTAACTGGGAGACCCAGTACTTC.

The rearrangement uses TRBV4-1 and TRBJ1-4; D unclear. Germline V gene lookup returns CDR1 MGHRA and CDR2 YSYEKL. The CDR3 has 19 amino acids. Trimming shortened V by 0 bases and J by 0 bases, and 17 bases separated the two germline ends. As DNA, the CDR3 is TGCGCCAGCAGCCAAGATCGTGCGGGGTCCATGTCAACTAATGAAAAACTGTTTTTT. Its protein is CASSQDRAGSMSTNEKLFF.

The V and J genes are TRBV5-4 and TRBJ2-7; no reliable D call. Trimming took 2 bases from V and 3 from J, leaving 12 bases between them. The CDR3 is 14 amino acids. Germline values: CDR1 SGHNT, CDR2 YYREEE (reference sequence). This CDR3 reads CASSFSGADYEQYV. The CDR3 region has the DNA TGTGCCAGCAGCTTTTCCGGAGCTGACTACGAGCAGTACGTC.